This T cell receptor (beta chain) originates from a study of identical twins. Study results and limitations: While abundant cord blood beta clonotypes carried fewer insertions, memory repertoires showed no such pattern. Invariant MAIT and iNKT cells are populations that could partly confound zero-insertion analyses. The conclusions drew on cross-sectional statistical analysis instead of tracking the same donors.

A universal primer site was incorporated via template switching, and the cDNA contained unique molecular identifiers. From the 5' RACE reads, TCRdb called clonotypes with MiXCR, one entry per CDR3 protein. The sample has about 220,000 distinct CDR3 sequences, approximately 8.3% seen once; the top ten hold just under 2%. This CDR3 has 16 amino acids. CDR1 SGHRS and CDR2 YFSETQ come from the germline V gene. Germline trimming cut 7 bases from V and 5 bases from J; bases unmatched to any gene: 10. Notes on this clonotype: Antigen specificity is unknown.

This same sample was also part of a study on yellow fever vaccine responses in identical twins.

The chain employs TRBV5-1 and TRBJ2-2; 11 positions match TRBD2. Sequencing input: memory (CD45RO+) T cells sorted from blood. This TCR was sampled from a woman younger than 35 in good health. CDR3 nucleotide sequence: TGCGCCAGCCGCCATTTAGCGGGAGGGCCTACCGGGGAGCTGTTTTTT. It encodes CASRHLAGGPTGELFF.